The present T cell receptor beta chain was sequenced within a study of technical replicates of blood from a few donors. Assay: immunoSEQ multiplex PCR; the TCRdb copy retains only in-frame clones and omits some. The sample includes some 67,000 clones, roughly 98% of them seen just once. The germline CDR1 and CDR2 sequences are MDHEN and SYDVKM. The CDR3 is 12 amino acids. The ends were cut back, 4 bases at V and 5 bases at J, with 8 bases in the middle. This receptor was identified in a human donor in good health. Sequencing was carried out using T cells isolated from PBMCs. J is TRBJ1-2 and V is TRBV28; D gene unclear. The CDR3 nucleotides are TGTGCCAGCAGTTCTAATGGTTATGGCTACACCTTC. Its translation: CASSSNGYGYTF.